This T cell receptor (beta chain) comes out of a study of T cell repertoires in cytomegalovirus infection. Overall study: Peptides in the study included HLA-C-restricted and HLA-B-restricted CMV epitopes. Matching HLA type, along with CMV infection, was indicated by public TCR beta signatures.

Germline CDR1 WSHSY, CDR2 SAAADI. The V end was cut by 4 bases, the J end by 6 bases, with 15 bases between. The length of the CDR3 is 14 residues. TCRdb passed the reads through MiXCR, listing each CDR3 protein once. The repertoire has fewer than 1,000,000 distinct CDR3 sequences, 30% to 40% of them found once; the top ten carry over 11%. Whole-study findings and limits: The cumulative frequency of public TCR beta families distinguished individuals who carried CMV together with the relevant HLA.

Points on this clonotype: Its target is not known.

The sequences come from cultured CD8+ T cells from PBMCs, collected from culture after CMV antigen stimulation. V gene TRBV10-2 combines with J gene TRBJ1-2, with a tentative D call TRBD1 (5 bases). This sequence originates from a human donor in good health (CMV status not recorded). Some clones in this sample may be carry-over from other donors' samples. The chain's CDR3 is CASSGSGTDNGYTF. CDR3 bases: TGCGCCAGCAGTGGATCCGGGACGGATAATGGCTACACCTTC.